This T cell receptor (beta chain) was retrieved from a study of regulatory T cells in long-lasting Graves disease (dated by TCRdb to 2020 to 2022). General notes on the study: Newly diagnosed Graves' disease patients had taken antithyroid drugs for less than 3 months. TCR sequencing covered around 13 persistent and roughly 20 newly diagnosed Graves' disease patients, some 35 samples in total. The study was conducted in China and was registered as a clinical trial. Patients with persistent Graves' disease were compared with patients with newly diagnosed Graves' disease using TCR sequencing and RNA sequencing of peripheral blood.

What the research found in general, with its limitations: Patients with persistent disease shared more public clonotypes (roughly 2,900) than newly diagnosed patients did (approximately 990). The small sample size was acknowledged by the authors as a limitation that may reduce accuracy. Sequencing and analysis were limited to the TCR beta chain. Persistent disease showed preferential use of TRBV28, TRBJ1-2 and TRBJ2-5, whereas newly diagnosed disease favored TRBV20-1 and TRBJ2-1. The study examined only peripheral blood because the primary lesion, thyroid tissue, could not be accessed. Compared with newly diagnosed patients, patients with persistent Graves' disease had lower TCR Shannon entropy and fewer highly expanded clones, which suggests clonal expansion.

The CDR3 holds 14 amino acids from the cysteine to the phenylalanine. The DNA shown is the 42-base CDR3, in frame from base 1. As encoded in the germline V gene, CDR1 is SNHLY while CDR2 is FYNNEI. V drops 4 bases and J drops 1 base, leaving 8 bases in between. This clonotype came up many times. This receptor's antigen is unknown. No much larger clone exists at a distance of one base, and base qualities are not known. The time point label on this specimen signifies: newly diagnosed GD, antithyroid drugs for less than 3 months. For both TCR sequencing and RNA sequencing, RNA was extracted from PBMCs using TRIzol. Graves' disease was diagnosed according to American Thyroid Association guidelines. Patients were recruited from an endocrinology department in Xi'an, China. Each patient gave about 10 milliliters of peripheral blood, collected in an EDTA anticoagulant tube. Ficoll Paque Plus density gradient separation was used to isolate PBMCs, and no further T cell sorting was performed. An Agilent 2100 Bioanalyzer and agarose gel were used to check RNA quality, while a NanoDrop 2000 measured RNA concentration.

The library was built by means of multiplex PCR. The reads were generated on an Illumina HiSeq 4000. CDR3 regions were amplified by Arm-PCR with iRepertoire HTBI primers to construct TCR beta libraries. Gel purification was performed on PCR products prior to sequencing. The published analysis was carried out like this. A total of some 60 TRBV and 14 TRBJ segments were identified across samples and were used for gene usage analysis of CDR3 amino acid clonotypes. COPE and FqMerger were used to merge the filtered high-quality paired reads into contigs. BLAST was used to align contigs to IMGT TRBV, TRBD and TRBJ reference genes, with CDR3 defined following IMGT. Any clonotype with a frequency above 0.1% was classified as a highly expanded clone. Repertoire diversity was measured by Shannon entropy, and V-J evenness by the Gini coefficient. A clonotype was considered public if more than one individual shared it. Starting from the raw public reads, TCRdb applied fastp trimming at Q25, assembled clones with MiXCR and retained in-frame beta chains. Every CDR3 protein is listed once, alongside the most common genes and DNA of its rows. In this record, the V and J calls reflect TCRdb's handling and not the investigators' own analysis. For this sample the table gives hundreds of thousands of distinct CDR3 sequences, of which approximately 15% were detected only once. The ten largest clones represent roughly 27% of the sample.

These data also formed part of another study, on T cells in Graves' hyperthyroidism and ophthalmopathy. As the second publication notes: Stable Graves' hyperthyroidism was defined as no progression to ophthalmopathy during 18 months of follow-up. The hyperthyroidism patients were between 18 and 65 years old and newly diagnosed, with a disease duration of less than 2 months. Any patient with an uncontrolled infection, another autoimmune disease, pregnancy or lactation was excluded. Clinical symptoms, serum thyroxine and TRAb, thyroid ultrasound, and orbital computed tomography formed the basis for the diagnoses. For the first round of RT-PCR on the TCR CDR3, the HTBI primer set was used together with the Qiagen OneStep RT-PCR kit. Most expanded thyroid clonotypes (frequency above 0.001) were also found in blood, which suggests that blood repertoires may mirror thyroid immune responses. A 13 V-J signature model separated ophthalmopathy from stable hyperthyroidism, with about 88% sensitivity and 81.08% specificity in cross-validation and 80%/75% in testing. In validation, the model predicted progression to ophthalmopathy a median of 6.5 months before onset, with over 60% sensitivity and roughly 79% specificity. To identify TCR V-J signatures that set the groups apart, the researchers used a discovery cohort of 90 to 100 patients, made up of around 42 with Graves' ophthalmopathy and 57 with stable Graves' hyperthyroidism. Whether ophthalmopathy could be predicted prospectively was tested in an independent validation cohort made up of approximately 19 hyperthyroidism patients plus 17 patients who later progressed to ophthalmopathy. For training and testing, the roughly 93 patients in the discovery cohort were randomly divided in a 7:3 ratio. Thyroid tissue and blood T-cell repertoires from six Graves' hyperthyroidism patients were also compared in the study. After sampling, hyperthyroidism patients received methimazole starting at 30 mg daily, and ophthalmopathy patients received high-dose intravenous methylprednisolone. Libraries were constructed in a second round of multiplex PCR, after which size selection and purification were carried out. The libraries were sequenced on an Illumina HiSeq2000 using paired-end 100 bp reads. Raw data were processed with SOAPnuke, discarding reads with adapters, uncalled bases, mean Phred below 15, or no exact constant-primer or identifier match. High-quality paired reads were merged with COPE v1.2.5, and unique nucleotide sequences were defined as clonotypes. MiTCR v1.1 was used to align the clonotypes against IMGT TRBV, TRBD and TRBJ reference segments. Analysis was restricted to V-J combinations with a frequency above 0.0001, which covered just over 98% of repertoires. The TCS score was defined as the ratio of F50 (clonal expansion) to E x V (chaos), calculated using BLOSUM62-based TCRdist between CDR3 peptides within each V-J. Welch's t-statistics and random forest reduced 514 V-J features to fewer than 15, which were used in a naive Bayes classifier (R e1071). Sample size was not statistically predetermined, and blinding of investigators to group allocation was not performed. TCR Vbeta CDR3 sequencing of around 130 peripheral blood samples (around 45 ophthalmopathy, under 80 hyperthyroidism and approximately 17 progressor patients) is reported in the paper.

Sequencing used peripheral blood mononuclear cells (PBMCs), obtained at new diagnosis, from a patient treated with antithyroid drugs. The sequence links TRBV2 to TRBJ1-5; the D segment cannot be called with confidence. This clonotype was sampled from a man aged 40-50 years with Graves disease. Donor details come from another sample of the same person, matched by shared clones. This receptor has the CDR3 CASSVGWSNQPQHF. The bases are TGTGCCAGCAGTGTCGGCTGGAGCAATCAGCCCCAGCATTTT.